A selection of T cell receptor beta chains follows, all from one sample in a study of T cell changes during pregnancy in multiple sclerosis. The assay was immunoSEQ multiplex PCR, and TCRdb's table has in-frame clones only and misses some. The table has over 45,000 clones, roughly 90% seen once. Sequencing was performed on peripheral blood, taken after pregnancy. The origin of the receptors is a female donor with multiple sclerosis, enrolled in a pregnancy study. CDR3s include the opening cysteine and the closing phenylalanine or tryptophan. Some rows mark clone size as missing; the rest say once, few, many or name a class of expanded clone.

V gene: TRBV10-3; J gene: TRBJ2-3; clone size: -; CDR3 protein: CAMGGGITDTQYF
V gene: TRBV5-1; J gene: TRBJ2-1; clone size: -; CDR3 protein: CASRGVYSYNEQFF
V gene: TRBV4-1; J gene: TRBJ2-3; clone size: once; CDR3 protein: CASSQLAGETDTQYF
V gene: TRBV5-1; J gene: TRBJ1-1; clone size: -; CDR3 protein: CASSFQENTEAFF
V gene: TRBV6-1; J gene: TRBJ2-3; clone size: -; CDR3 protein: CASSDTSPPSSTDTQYF
V gene: TRBV11-3; J gene: TRBJ2-1; clone size: -; CDR3 protein: CASSPGGNEQFF
V gene: TRBV10-1; J gene: TRBJ2-1; clone size: -; CDR3 protein: CASSESPGLDEQFF
V gene: TRBV15; J gene: TRBJ1-4; clone size: -; CDR3 protein: CATSRDRLQLNEKLFF
V gene: TRBV7-9; J gene: TRBJ2-5; clone size: -; CDR3 protein: CASSPGSWPQETQYF
V gene: TRBV7-8; J gene: TRBJ2-1; clone size: -; CDR3 protein: CASDTGVIGNEQFF
V gene: TRBV7-3; J gene: TRBJ2-5; clone size: -; CDR3 protein: CASSLDYSETQYF
V gene: TRBV6-5; J gene: TRBJ1-2; clone size: -; CDR3 protein: CASRPRYRVGGYTF
V gene: TRBV9; J gene: TRBJ2-5; clone size: -; CDR3 protein: CASSAPAGETQYF
V gene: TRBV7-2; J gene: TRBJ2-7; clone size: -; CDR3 protein: CASVQGATYEQYF
V gene: TRBV10-1; J gene: TRBJ2-2; clone size: -; CDR3 protein: CASKPGGNTGELFF
V gene: TRBV6-1; J gene: TRBJ2-6; clone size: -; CDR3 protein: CASSEFRASGANVLTF
V gene: TRBV10-3; J gene: TRBJ2-2; clone size: -; CDR3 protein: CAISRQGRTGELFF
V gene: TRBV7-7; J gene: TRBJ2-5; clone size: -; CDR3 protein: CASSSGLDETQYF
V gene: TRBV27; J gene: TRBJ1-4; clone size: -; CDR3 protein: CASSFRTGAKLFF
V gene: TRBV11-2; J gene: TRBJ2-7; clone size: -; CDR3 protein: CASSQTGGDLYEQYF
V gene: TRBV5-8; J gene: TRBJ2-3; clone size: -; CDR3 protein: CASSLSRRDSTDTQYF
V gene: TRBV7-2; J gene: TRBJ2-7; clone size: -; CDR3 protein: CASSLGAGAYEQYF
V gene: TRBV5-1; J gene: TRBJ1-5; clone size: -; CDR3 protein: CASRSTGGRDQPQHF
V gene: TRBV5-4; J gene: TRBJ2-5; clone size: once; CDR3 protein: CASSLAGRETQYF
V gene: TRBV2; J gene: TRBJ2-7; clone size: -; CDR3 protein: CASSELSGHDEQYF
V gene: TRBV6-5; J gene: TRBJ2-5; clone size: once; CDR3 protein: CASRPIRDTETQYF
V gene: TRBV28; J gene: TRBJ1-1; clone size: -; CDR3 protein: CASSTIGGLGTEAFF
V gene: TRBV27; J gene: TRBJ1-4; clone size: -; CDR3 protein: CASRTTNEKLFF
V gene: TRBV9; J gene: TRBJ1-5; clone size: -; CDR3 protein: CASGQGGFQPQHF
V gene: TRBV7-2; J gene: TRBJ2-7; clone size: -; CDR3 protein: CASSLAANPAGPQYF
V gene: TRBV5-4; J gene: TRBJ2-1; clone size: -; CDR3 protein: CASTRGRAGQGNEQFF
V gene: TRBV19; J gene: TRBJ1-1; clone size: -; CDR3 protein: CASRGTGADTEAFF
V gene: TRBV9; J gene: TRBJ2-7; clone size: once; CDR3 protein: CASSPRGSETHEQYF
V gene: TRBV4-1; J gene: TRBJ2-7; clone size: -; CDR3 protein: CASSQEDREYEQYF
V gene: TRBV28; J gene: TRBJ1-5; clone size: once; CDR3 protein: CASSSRDRELGQPQHF
V gene: TRBV2; J gene: TRBJ1-1; clone size: -; CDR3 protein: CASTPRPTGSLSGTEAFF
V gene: TRBV6-1; J gene: TRBJ2-3; clone size: -; CDR3 protein: CASSGTSGGPDTQYF
V gene: TRBV19; J gene: TRBJ1-6; clone size: -; CDR3 protein: CASSGDSAWDSPLHF
V gene: TRBV2; J gene: TRBJ2-3; clone size: -; CDR3 protein: CASLRDRLTDTQYF
V gene: TRBV11-2; J gene: TRBJ1-1; clone size: -; CDR3 protein: CASRSLRGYYTEAFF
V gene: TRBV4-1; J gene: TRBJ1-2; clone size: -; CDR3 protein: CASSPGPNNYGYTF
V gene: TRBV5-1; J gene: TRBJ2-5; clone size: -; CDR3 protein: CASRPLLAAGGIETQYF
V gene: TRBV4-1; J gene: TRBJ2-1; clone size: -; CDR3 protein: CASSQGVAGGAYEQFF
V gene: TRBV5-1; J gene: TRBJ2-7; clone size: -; CDR3 protein: CASSSTGPLNEQYF
V gene: TRBV6-5; J gene: TRBJ2-5; clone size: -; CDR3 protein: CASSQGLVGGETQYF
V gene: TRBV5-1; J gene: TRBJ2-3; clone size: once; CDR3 protein: CASSLGLAEGTDTQYF
V gene: TRBV5-5; J gene: TRBJ1-2; clone size: -; CDR3 protein: CASSLDRGPYGYTF
V gene: TRBV6-6; J gene: TRBJ1-4; clone size: -; CDR3 protein: CASISRASDEKLFF
V gene: TRBV18; J gene: TRBJ1-1; clone size: few; CDR3 protein: CASSRTGGDEAFF
V gene: TRBV18; J gene: TRBJ1-5; clone size: -; CDR3 protein: CASSPGVNQPQHF
V gene: TRBV7-9; J gene: TRBJ1-4; clone size: -; CDR3 protein: CATTPTNEKLFF
V gene: TRBV9; J gene: TRBJ1-2; clone size: -; CDR3 protein: CASSLLTANYGYTF
V gene: TRBV6-4; J gene: TRBJ2-2; clone size: -; CDR3 protein: CASSELAGATGELFF
V gene: TRBV15; J gene: TRBJ1-6; clone size: -; CDR3 protein: CATSRDRGWNSPLHF
V gene: TRBV7-8; J gene: TRBJ1-2; clone size: -; CDR3 protein: CASSLDSSYGYTF
V gene: TRBV10-1; J gene: TRBJ2-7; clone size: -; CDR3 protein: CASSHRTGDSEQYF
V gene: TRBV11-2; J gene: TRBJ1-2; clone size: -; CDR3 protein: CASRPTGGNAGGGYTF
V gene: TRBV7-9; J gene: TRBJ1-1; clone size: -; CDR3 protein: CASRYQGLAEAFF
V gene: TRBV27; J gene: TRBJ1-1; clone size: few; CDR3 protein: CASSPRRLNTEAFF